The 14 T cell receptor beta chains reported below all come from one sample, sequenced in a study of blood T cell repertoires in COVID-19 (TCRdb year 2020). Libraries were constructed by the immunoSEQ multiplex PCR assay. TCRdb stores this immuneACCESS table with in-frame sequences only. Part of the clones is absent; in the studies checked, under half of the shortfall reflects unresolved V genes, and no reason is known for the rest. The sample table records about 140,000 clones; about 80% of these occur just once. 3.9% of the sample is taken by the ten largest. The sequencing sample was made of PBMCs or T cells enriched from blood (not recorded which). These receptors were taken from a man over 45 in a cohort exposed to, infected with or recovered from COVID-19 (not recorded which).

The V gene is TRBV2, the J gene TRBJ1-3; D gene uncertain. Trimming pared 0 bases from V and 0 bases from J, leaving 9 bases between. This CDR3 has 16 residues. CDR1 is SNHLY and CDR2 is FYNNEI in the germline V gene. The CDR3 loop reads CASSEARLLSGNTIYF. The DNA of the CDR3 is TGTGCCAGCAGTGAAGCTAGACTTCTCTCTGGAAACACCATATATTTT.

Notes on this clone: Germline is not matched at one junction end, which may reflect a read error. The chain recombines TRBV18 with TRBJ2-5; tentatively, D is TRBD1 (5 bases). CDR3 size: 13 residues. Per germline, CDR1 KGHSH and CDR2 LQKENI. CDR3 DNA sequence: TGTGCCAGCTCTACGACAGAACAAGGGACCCAGTACTTC. This codes for CASSTTEQGTQYF.

This chain connects TRBV6-5 to TRBJ1-2; no clear D gene. Germline CDR1 and CDR2: MNHEY and SVGAGI. CDR3 length equals 14 residues. V lost 5 bases and J lost 3, with 13 bases in between. Here the CDR3 DNA reads TGTGCCAGCAGTAAGAGGGCGGGAGACTATGGCTACACCTTC. Translating it yields CASSKRAGDYGYTF.

J is TRBJ2-7 and V is TRBV3-1 (or the pseudogene TRBV3-2); 8 bases are shared with TRBD1. The CDR3 totals 14 residues. CDR1 LGHDT and CDR2 YNNKEL come from the germline V gene (reference sequence). V was clipped by 2 bases and J by 3 bases; unmatched bases: 3. The CDR3 DNA sequence: TGTGCCAGCAGCCAACAGGGGGCGATCTACGAGCAGTACTTC. Translating it yields CASSQQGAIYEQYF.

V is TRBV18 and J is TRBJ1-4, with 8 bases lining up with TRBD1. Unmatched junction bases numbered 4, after V lost 3 bases and J lost 7 bases. This CDR3 has 14 residues. Germline V gene sequence: CDR1 KGHSH, CDR2 LQKENI. The CDR3 loop is CASSPTGDVEKLFF. CDR3 nucleotides: TGTGCCAGCTCACCGACAGGGGATGTTGAAAAACTGTTTTTT.

The gene calls are TRBV7-9 and TRBJ1-1, with 8 bases matching TRBD1. J was trimmed by 4 bases and V by 2 bases; bases with no gene match: 6. This CDR3 spans 15 amino acids. Germline V gene lookup returns CDR1 SEHNR and CDR2 FQNEAQ (reference sequence). Here the CDR3 DNA reads TGTGCCAGCAGCTTATCTAGGACAGGGACCACTGAAGCTTTCTTT. This encodes CASSLSRTGTTEAFF.

This chain joins TRBV5-1 and TRBJ2-1, with TRBD1 as a possible D gene (5 bases). V was cut by 0 bases and J by 5 bases, with 12 bases left in between. The CDR3 totals 15 residues. Germline assignment: CDR1 SGHRS and CDR2 YFSETQ. CDR3 amino acids: CASSLETGLDNEQFF. CDR3 DNA sequence: TGCGCCAGCAGCTTGGAAACAGGCCTAGACAATGAGCAGTTCTTC.

This clone was picked up one time. The CDR3 sequence is CASSLEASVVYEQYF. Written as DNA, the CDR3 is TGTGCCAGCAGTTTGGAGGCGTCAGTTGTCTACGAGCAGTACTTC. The V gene is TRBV27, the J gene TRBJ2-7, with D perhaps matching TRBD2 (5 bases). V lost 3 bases and J 3 bases, leaving 15 bases between the germline ends. The germline V gene has CDR1 MNHEY and CDR2 SMNVEV (reference sequence). The CDR3 sequence is 15 residues long.

CDR3 residues: CAISEGSYTEAFF. The CDR3 DNA follows: TGTGCCATCAGTGAGGGGAGTTACACTGAAGCTTTCTTT. This chain joins TRBV10-3 and TRBJ1-1, with unresolved D. The CDR3 sequence is 13 residues long. With 2 bases removed from V and 3 bases from J, the gap between germline ends came to 7 bases. Germline CDR1 ENHRY, CDR2 SYGVKD.

The genes are TRBV7-7 and TRBJ2-3; the match to TRBD2 covers 14 bases. The CDR3 is made up of 16 amino acids. The germline CDR1 and CDR2 sequences are SSHAT and FNYEAQ (reference sequence). With 5 bases clipped from V and 5 bases from J, the junction kept 6 bases outside the gene matches. In DNA, the CDR3 is TGTGCCAGCAGCCCGGGACTAGCGGGAGCTGGAGATACGCAGTATTTT. This translates into CASSPGLAGAGDTQYF.

V usage is TRBV12-5 and J usage is TRBJ2-2; TRBD2 is a possible D gene (7 bases). The CDR3 sequence is 16 residues long. Trimming removed 7 bases at V and 3 bases at J, with 18 bases between. CDR1 LGHNT and CDR2 FRNRAP come from the germline V gene. The CDR3 nucleotides read TGTGCTAGTGCCCGGGGGCCGGCGGGGGACACCGGGGAGCTGTTTTTT. Translation: CASARGPAGDTGELFF.

The chain couples TRBV14 to TRBJ2-5, with 15 bases identical to TRBD2. The CDR3 has 19 residues. From germline, CDR1 is SGHDN and CDR2 FVKESK. V lost 0 bases to trimming and J lost 4 bases; unmatched junction nucleotides: 9. The CDR3: CASSQDTGLAGGSIETQYF. Written as DNA, the CDR3 is TGTGCCAGCAGCCAAGATACCGGACTAGCGGGGGGGTCTATAGAGACCCAGTACTTC.

The chain has TRBV11-3 and TRBJ1-5, with 8 positions matching TRBD1. CDR3 length equals 13 residues. V lost 8 bases to trimming and J lost 7 bases; unmatched junction nucleotides: 7. Germline V gene lookup returns CDR1 SGHNT and CDR2 YENEEA. This chain's CDR3 is CASGRTGRQPQHF. The CDR3 bases are TGTGCCAGCGGACGGACAGGGAGACAGCCCCAGCATTTT. Full variable domain (rest looked up from reference TRBV11-3 and TRBJ1-5): EAGVVQSPRYKIIEKKQPVAFWCNPISGHNTLYWYLQNLGQGPELLIRYENEEAVDDSQLPKDRFSAERLKGVDSTLKIQPAELGDSAVYLCASGRTGRQPQHFGDGTRLSIL.

The chain employs TRBV6-4 and TRBJ1-3, with 7 bases matching TRBD1. CDR3 length equals 14 residues. V was clipped by 7 bases and J by 0 bases; unmatched bases: 3. Germline CDR1 MRHNA, CDR2 SNTAGT. The CDR3 sequence: CASIGTDSGNTIYF. The CDR3 DNA sequence: TGTGCCAGCATAGGGACAGACTCTGGAAACACCATATATTTT.